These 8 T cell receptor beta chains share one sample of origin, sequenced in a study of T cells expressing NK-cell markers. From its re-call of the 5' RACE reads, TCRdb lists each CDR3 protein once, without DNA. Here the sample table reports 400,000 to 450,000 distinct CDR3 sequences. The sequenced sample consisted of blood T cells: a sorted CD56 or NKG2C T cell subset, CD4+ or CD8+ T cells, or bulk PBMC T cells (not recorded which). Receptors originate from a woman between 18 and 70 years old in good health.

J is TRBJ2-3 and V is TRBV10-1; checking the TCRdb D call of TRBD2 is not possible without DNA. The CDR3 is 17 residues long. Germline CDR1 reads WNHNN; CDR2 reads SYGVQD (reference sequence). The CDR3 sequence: CASSESRRRGGTDTQYF.

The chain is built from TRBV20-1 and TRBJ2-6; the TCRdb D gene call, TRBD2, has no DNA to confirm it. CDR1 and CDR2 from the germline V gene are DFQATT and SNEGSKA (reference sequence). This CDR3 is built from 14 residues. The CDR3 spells CSATSYSGANVLTF.

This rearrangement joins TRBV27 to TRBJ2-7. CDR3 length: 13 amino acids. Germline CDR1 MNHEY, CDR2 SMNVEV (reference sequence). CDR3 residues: CASSLGGPYEQYF.

The CDR3 reads CASSVEAYEQYF. The chain is built from TRBV9 and TRBJ2-7. The CDR3 totals 12 residues. The germline CDR1 and CDR2 sequences are SGDLS and YYNGEE.

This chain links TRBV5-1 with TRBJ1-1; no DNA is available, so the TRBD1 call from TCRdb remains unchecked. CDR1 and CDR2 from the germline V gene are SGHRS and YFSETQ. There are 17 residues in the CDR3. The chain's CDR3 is CASSGKGGPQLNTEAFF.

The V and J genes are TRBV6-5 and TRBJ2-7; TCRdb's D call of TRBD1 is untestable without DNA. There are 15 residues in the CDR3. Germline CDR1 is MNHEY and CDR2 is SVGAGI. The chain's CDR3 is CASSSDRDRPYEQYF.

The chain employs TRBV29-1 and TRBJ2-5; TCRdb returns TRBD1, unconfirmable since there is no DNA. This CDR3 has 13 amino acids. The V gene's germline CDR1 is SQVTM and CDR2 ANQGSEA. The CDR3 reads CSARQGLVETQYF.

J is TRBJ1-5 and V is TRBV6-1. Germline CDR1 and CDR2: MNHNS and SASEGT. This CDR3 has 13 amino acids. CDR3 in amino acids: CASRDSLNQPQHF.